The 25 T cell receptor beta chains below come from one sample, sequenced in a study of post-analysis software for immune sequencing data. Study-wide results and limits: TRBV5-6, TRBV5-1 and TRBV20-1 belonged to a set of about five TRBV segments that were more frequent in patients than controls.

Their cognate antigens are unknown. Unique-molecular-identifier-tagged TCR beta cDNA libraries were used. MiXCR was run by TCRdb on the PCR reads, yielding one entry per CDR3 protein. The sample holds roughly 540,000 distinct CDR3 sequences; around 34% are singletons and the top ten take around 5.9%. The sample was blood. All receptors come from a girl younger than 18 with multiple sclerosis.

This chain links TRBV20-1 with TRBJ2-1; 14 bases are a match to TRBD2. Per the germline V gene, CDR1 is DFQATT and CDR2 is SNEGSKA (reference sequence). There are 14 residues in the CDR3. The V gene end was trimmed by 6 bases and the J gene end by 4 bases; junction bases not matched to a gene: 2. The CDR3 loop reads CSAGLAGVYNEQFF. CDR3 DNA: TGCAGTGCGGGACTAGCGGGGGTATACAATGAGCAGTTCTTC.

The CDR3 reads CSARPLGRFTEAFF. DNA of the CDR3: TGCAGTGCTCGACCCTTGGGGAGGTTCACTGAAGCTTTCTTT. The chain has TRBV20-1 and TRBJ1-1; unclear D gene. V was pared by 5 bases and J by 4 bases, with 17 bases between. Germline loops: CDR1 DFQATT, CDR2 SNEGSKA (reference sequence). This CDR3 is 14 amino acids long.

In this sample, this clonotype turned up a few times. V is TRBV20-1 and J is TRBJ2-5, with 7 nucleotides matching TRBD2. Germline trimming cut 7 bases from V and 5 bases from J; bases unmatched to any gene: 10. The CDR3 extends over 13 amino acids. Looked up from germline, CDR1 is DFQATT and CDR2 is SNEGSKA (reference sequence). Here the CDR3 DNA reads TGCAGTGGCGAGCGGGGTAGGCGGGAGACCCAGTACTTC. Protein sequence: CSGERGRRETQYF.

The rearrangement joins TRBV29-1 to TRBJ2-4, with D possibly being TRBD2 (6 bases). Trimming stripped 5 bases from V and 13 bases from J, with 21 bases between. The CDR3 is 13 amino acids. Germline V gives CDR1 SQVTM, CDR2 ANQGSEA. The CDR3, as DNA: TGCAGCGTTACGGGACTCCCACGACGGGAGCAGTACTTC. Amino acids: CSVTGLPRREQYF.

V gene TRBV7-2 combines with J gene TRBJ1-1; a possible D gene is TRBD1 (5 bases). The CDR3 runs 15 residues. Trimming shortened V by 4 bases and J by 0 bases, and 12 bases separated the two germline ends. Germline loops: CDR1 SGHTA, CDR2 FQGNSA. CDR3 in amino acids: CASSWGIYVNTEAFF. The CDR3 DNA is TGTGCCAGCAGCTGGGGGATTTACGTGAACACTGAAGCTTTCTTT.

This clonotype was counted only a few times. The chain joins TRBV6-1 to TRBJ2-1; no clear D. With 7 bases removed from V and 4 bases from J, the gap between germline ends came to 2 bases. The CDR3 length is 10 residues. Germline CDR1 MNHNS, CDR2 SASEGT. CDR3 residues: CASTYNEQFF. The CDR3 DNA sequence: TGTGCCAGCACATACAATGAGCAGTTCTTC.

The chain links TRBV14 to TRBJ1-1; D is unresolved. V was clipped by 3 bases and J by 1 base, with 9 bases between them. Germline-derived CDR1 and CDR2 are SGHDN and FVKESK. CDR3 length: 14 residues. The CDR3 DNA is TGTGCCAGCAGCCAGAACCTCAAGAACACTGAAGCTTTCTTT. Residues: CASSQNLKNTEAFF.

The chain recombines TRBV7-2 with TRBJ2-5, with 7 bases lining up with TRBD2. Germline V gene lookup returns CDR1 SGHTA and CDR2 FQGNSA. J was trimmed by 4 bases and V by 4 bases; bases with no gene match: 6. The CDR3 is made up of 14 amino acids. The CDR3, as DNA: TGTGCCAGCAGCTCTACAGTAGCGGGAGAGACCCAGTACTTC. Its protein is CASSSTVAGETQYF.

V gene TRBV5-1 combines with J gene TRBJ2-1; 8 bases agree with TRBD2. Germline values: CDR1 SGHRS, CDR2 YFSETQ. V lost 7 bases and J lost 4; bases outside the gene matches: 10. CDR3 size: 15 residues. The CDR3 sequence: CASVRAGGRYNEQFF. As DNA, the CDR3 is TGCGCCAGCGTCAGGGCGGGGGGCCGGTACAATGAGCAGTTCTTC.

The chain carries TRBV29-1 and TRBJ2-1, with no clear D. The germline V and J ends were trimmed by 6 bases and 0 bases, with 9 bases remaining between them. The germline V gene has CDR1 SQVTM and CDR2 ANQGSEA. This CDR3 region has 13 residues. CDR3 DNA sequence: TGCAGCGTCCGGCCGAGCTCCTACAATGAGCAGTTCTTC. The encoded protein is CSVRPSSYNEQFF.

V is TRBV19 and J is TRBJ1-1, with 9 bases that match TRBD1. The junction had 7 bases not matched to a gene; V was cut back by 5 bases and J by 0 bases. The CDR3 has 16 residues. CDR1 and CDR2 from the germline V gene are LNHDA and SQIVND (reference sequence). CDR3 sequence: CASSFGQGPLNTEAFF. The CDR3 nucleotides are TGTGCCAGTAGTTTCGGACAGGGGCCATTGAACACTGAAGCTTTCTTT. The whole variable domain, filled in from reference TRBV19 and TRBJ1-1, reads DGGITQSPKYLFRKEGQNVTLSCEQNLNHDAMYWYRQDPGQGLRLIYYSQIVNDFQKGDIAEGYSVSREKKESFPLTVTSAQKNPTAFYLCASSFGQGPLNTEAFFGQGTRLTVV.

This rearrangement joins TRBV12-3 or TRBV12-4 to TRBJ2-3; D remains ambiguous. This CDR3 is built from 13 residues. The V end was cut by 2 bases, the J end by 5 bases, with 8 bases between. The CDR3 here is CASSLIGRDTQYF. The CDR3 DNA sequence: TGTGCCAGCAGTTTAATAGGCAGAGATACGCAGTATTTT.

Note on this clonotype: The junction differs from germline at one of its ends, possibly a read error. This sequence joins TRBV5-1 and TRBJ1-2, with D uncertain. The CDR3 length is 16 residues. The germline V gene encodes CDR1 SGHRS and CDR2 YFSETQ. CDR3 DNA sequence: TGCGCCAGCAGCTTGGCTCTCACACTTGCTAACTATGACTACACCTTC. Translating gives CASSLALTLANYDYTF. Complete variable domain (other parts from reference TRBV5-1 and TRBJ1-2): KAGVTQTPRYLIKTRGQQVTLSCSPISGHRSVSWYQQTPGQGLQFLFEYFSETQRNKGNFPGRFSGRQFSNSRSEMNVSTLELGDSALYLCASSLALTLANYDYTFGSGTRLTVV.

This clonotype was counted between two and nine times. The junction differs from germline at one of its ends, possibly a read error. The chain has TRBV9 and TRBJ2-1; D call uncertain. In germline, CDR1 is SGDLS, CDR2 YYNGEE. The CDR3 loop spans 15 amino acids. CDR3 DNA: TGTGCCAGCAGTGTAGAAGGGATATCCTACAATGAGCAGTTCTTC. Translating it yields CASSVEGISYNEQFF.

This sequence joins TRBV11-2 and TRBJ2-5; maybe TRBD2 (6 bases). Germline CDR1 is SGHAT and CDR2 is FQNNGV. The CDR3 is 13 residues long. Trimming removed 4 bases at V and 5 bases at J, with 11 bases between. The CDR3: CASSSSSVETQYF. CDR3 nucleotides: TGTGCCAGCAGCTCCTCTAGCGTGGAGACCCAGTACTTC.

This clonotype was seen only a few times. The V call is TRBV2, the J call TRBJ2-2, with D perhaps TRBD1 (6 bases). Germline CDR1 and CDR2: SNHLY and FYNNEI. The V end lost 7 bases, the J end lost 3 bases, and 15 bases lay between the germline ends. CDR3 length equals 15 residues. This CDR3 is CASNPRGRDTGELFF. DNA for the CDR3: TGTGCCAGCAATCCCAGGGGAAGGGACACCGGGGAGCTGTTTTTT.

The chain uses TRBV5-1 and TRBJ1-1; D might be TRBD1 (6 bases). Germline V gene lookup returns CDR1 SGHRS and CDR2 YFSETQ. This CDR3 contains 14 residues. V was cut by 4 bases and J by 7 bases, with 17 bases left in between. CDR3 sequence reads: CASSPSNSGDEAFF. DNA for the CDR3: TGCGCCAGCAGCCCGTCTAACTCAGGGGATGAAGCTTTCTTT.

The genes are TRBV10-2 and TRBJ1-6; possibly TRBD1 for D (6 bases). The CDR3 extends over 16 amino acids. CDR1 and CDR2 from the germline V gene are WSHSY and SAAADI. V was trimmed by 3 bases and J by 6 bases, leaving 15 bases between them. CDR3 nucleotides: TGCGCCAGCAGTGAAGGGCACCGAGGGGGTAATTCACCCCTCCACTTT. It specifies CASSEGHRGGNSPLHF.

This clonotype was recorded a few times. The chain is built from TRBV3-1 and TRBJ2-7, with 8 bases aligning to TRBD1. The trim removed 0 bases at V and 5 bases at J, leaving 12 bases unmatched. The germline gives CDR1 LGHDT, CDR2 YNNKEL (reference sequence). CDR3 size: 17 residues. The CDR3 loop is CASSQDQIAQGVHEQYF. The CDR3 coding sequence is TGTGCCAGCAGCCAAGATCAGATCGCACAGGGGGTCCACGAGCAGTACTTC.

This clonotype was counted many times. This chain joins TRBV12-3 or TRBV12-4 and TRBJ2-3; 8 bases align to TRBD1. This CDR3 contains 15 residues. V shed 6 bases, J shed 5 bases, and the junction held 10 bases outside the gene matches. The CDR3 DNA reads as TGTGCCAGCAGCCGAAGGACAGGGTTGGTAGATACGCAGTATTTT. This translates into CASSRRTGLVDTQYF.

The chain links TRBV20-1 to TRBJ2-3; no clear D gene. CDR1 and CDR2 (germline): DFQATT, SNEGSKA (reference sequence). The CDR3 covers 12 residues. The V gene lost 5 bases and the J gene lost 2 bases, with 8 bases spanning the gap. CDR3 residues: CSALLTTDTQYF. CDR3 nucleotide sequence: TGCAGTGCTCTACTGACCACAGATACGCAGTATTTT.

The J gene is TRBJ2-1, the V gene TRBV6-5; 7 bases line up with TRBD2. The CDR3 spans 17 residues. The V segment lost 0 bases and the J segment 1 base; nucleotides outside the gene matches: 6. Germline CDR1 and CDR2: MNHEY and SVGAGI. In DNA form, the CDR3 reads TGTGCCAGCAGTTACTCGGGGGGGACCCCGTCCTACAATGAGCAGTTCTTC. Amino acids: CASSYSGGTPSYNEQFF.

The chain joins TRBV6-6 to TRBJ2-1; D is tentatively TRBD1 or TRBD2 (5 bases each). Germline V gene data show CDR1 as MNHNY and CDR2 as SVGAGI (reference sequence). The CDR3 length is 16 residues. V was cut by 7 bases and J by 3 bases, with 19 bases left in between. The CDR3 DNA reads TGTGCCAGCACCCCACCCGGGGCCCCGGACTACAATGAGCAGTTCTTC. This sequence encodes CASTPPGAPDYNEQFF.

The chain employs TRBV29-1 and TRBJ1-4; 8 bases line up with TRBD1. The germline V gene encodes CDR1 SQVTM and CDR2 ANQGSEA. Trimming at V came to 0 bases and at J to 7 bases, leaving 7 bases not matched to a gene. The CDR3 consists of 15 residues. The CDR3 loop reads CSVEDPGQGSEKLFF. As DNA, the CDR3 is TGCAGCGTTGAAGATCCCGGACAGGGAAGTGAAAAACTGTTTTTT.

This sequence joins TRBV20-1 and TRBJ1-5; 8 bases map to TRBD1. The germline V gene has CDR1 DFQATT and CDR2 SNEGSKA (reference sequence). The ends lost 6 bases at V and 4 bases at J; junction bases unmatched: 8. CDR3 length equals 14 residues. CDR3 sequence: CSAYQGQVNQPQHF. The CDR3 DNA reads as TGCAGTGCCTACCAGGGACAGGTTAATCAGCCCCAGCATTTT.